Listed here are 27 T cell receptor beta chains from one sample, sequenced in a study of T cells expressing NK-cell markers. TCRdb re-called the 5' RACE reads, yielding one record per CDR3 amino acid sequence without DNA. The sample holds 350,000 to 450,000 distinct CDR3 sequences. Sequences were obtained from blood T cells: a sorted CD56 or NKG2C T cell subset, CD4+ or CD8+ T cells, or bulk PBMC T cells (not recorded which). These receptor sequences come from a man aged 18 to 69 in good health.

The chain couples TRBV6-5 to TRBJ1-6. The CDR3 covers 17 residues. The V gene's germline CDR1 is MNHEY and CDR2 SVGAGI. CDR3 amino acids: CASSYSIGQGGNSPLHF.

This chain joins TRBV5-6 and TRBJ2-5; with no DNA, the TCRdb D assignment of TRBD1 cannot be verified. Germline CDR1 is SGHDT and CDR2 is YYEEEE. This CDR3 has 18 amino acids. The CDR3 loop is CASSYPGQSFGEQETQYF.

This rearrangement joins TRBV2 to TRBJ2-7; TCRdb selects TRBD1, and the lack of DNA leaves this call unchecked. The CDR3 is made up of 15 amino acids. Germline values: CDR1 SNHLY, CDR2 FYNNEI. The CDR3 protein is CASSEEGPPTYEQYF.

CDR3 sequence reads: CASSPTLSSNTEAFF. The chain has TRBV7-2 and TRBJ1-1. This CDR3 comprises 15 residues. Germline assignment: CDR1 SGHTA and CDR2 FQGNSA. The variable domain in full, completed from reference TRBV7-2 and TRBJ1-1, reads GAGVSQSPSNKVTEKGKDVELRCDPISGHTALYWYRQSLGQGLEFLIYFQGNSAPDKSGLPSDRFSAERTGGSVSTLTIQRTQQEDSAVYLCASSPTLSSNTEAFFGQGTRLTVV.

This chain joins TRBV6-5 and TRBJ2-3. This CDR3 is built from 15 residues. The germline V gene has CDR1 MNHEY and CDR2 SVGAGI. The CDR3 sequence: CASSHRPRNTDTQYF.

This chain joins TRBV6-1 and TRBJ2-2. The CDR3 is 17 residues long. The germline V gene encodes CDR1 MNHNS and CDR2 SASEGT. CDR3 amino acids: CASSEYVGQLNTGELFF.

The rearrangement joins TRBV28 to TRBJ2-5; the TRBD1 assignment by TCRdb is unverifiable without DNA. The CDR3 length is 15 residues. Germline CDR1 and CDR2: MDHEN and SYDVKM. This CDR3 reads CASSFGTDIQETQYF.

The chain is built from TRBV12-3 or TRBV12-4 and TRBJ2-6; the D gene TCRdb calls, TRBD1, cannot be checked with no DNA. The length of the CDR3 is 18 residues. The chain's CDR3 is CASSTGQGTISGANVLTF.

The chain links TRBV11-1 to TRBJ2-2; with no DNA, the TCRdb D assignment of TRBD2 cannot be verified. CDR3 length: 19 residues. CDR1 and CDR2 from the germline V gene are SGHAT and FQDESV (reference sequence). CDR3 amino acids: CASSLSRTSGGESTGELFF. The full variable domain, completed using reference TRBV11-1 and TRBJ2-2, is EAEVAQSPRYKITEKSQAVAFWCDPISGHATLYWYRQILGQGPELLVQFQDESVVDDSQLPKDRFSAERLKGVDSTLKIQPAELGDSAMYLCASSLSRTSGGESTGELFFGEGSRLTVL.

The V call is TRBV7-2, the J call TRBJ2-7; the TCRdb call, TRBD1, lacks DNA for checking. There are 14 residues in the CDR3. The germline gives CDR1 SGHTA, CDR2 FQGNSA. The CDR3 sequence: CASSLSRRVHEQYF.

The rearrangement joins TRBV6-1 to TRBJ1-2. The CDR3 sequence is 13 residues long. The V gene's germline CDR1 is MNHNS and CDR2 SASEGT. The CDR3 region is CASRAGESKGYTF.

The rearrangement links TRBV2 to TRBJ1-1; TCRdb's D call of TRBD1 is untestable without DNA. CDR3 length: 13 residues. CDR1 is SNHLY, CDR2 FYNNEI, per germline. This CDR3 reads CASSGVQGAVAFF.

The CDR3 here is CASSALAGASYEQYF. The chain combines TRBV12-3 or TRBV12-4 with TRBJ2-7; TCRdb proposes TRBD1, but this gene call is untestable without DNA. This CDR3 is built from 15 residues.

This chain uses TRBV6-6 with TRBJ2-3. The CDR3 is 13 amino acids. Germline lookup yields CDR1 MNHNY and CDR2 SVGAGI (reference sequence). CDR3 protein: CASSHRTTDTQYF.

This chain uses TRBV7-2 with TRBJ2-7; TCRdb's assignment of TRBD2 cannot be checked, as there is no DNA. This CDR3 has 15 amino acids. Germline V lookup: CDR1 SGHTA, CDR2 FQGNSA. CDR3 sequence: CASSLIGGPSDEQYF.

The chain carries TRBV5-1 and TRBJ2-1; TCRdb's D gene call, TRBD1, goes unchecked for lack of DNA. The V gene's germline CDR1 is SGHRS and CDR2 YFSETQ. The CDR3 spans 15 residues. The CDR3 sequence: CASSARGGQGDEQFF.

This sequence joins TRBV5-4 and TRBJ2-7. Germline values: CDR1 SGHNT, CDR2 YYREEE (reference sequence). This CDR3 is 13 amino acids long. The CDR3 is CASSSPITTQQYF.

This chain links TRBV18 with TRBJ2-5; the D gene TCRdb calls, TRBD1, cannot be checked with no DNA. Germline CDR1 and CDR2: KGHSH and LQKENI. The CDR3 length is 16 residues. The CDR3 spells CASSPPGKKGQETQYF.

CDR3 in amino acids: CASSPLRLAGGRSYNEQFF. The V call is TRBV4-2, the J call TRBJ2-1; TCRdb's assignment of TRBD2 cannot be checked, as there is no DNA. CDR1 LGHNA and CDR2 YNFKEQ come from the germline V gene. The CDR3 covers 19 residues.

The CDR3 protein is CASTSGNTIYF. The rearrangement uses TRBV7-2 and TRBJ1-3. Germline-derived CDR1 and CDR2 are SGHTA and FQGNSA. The CDR3 loop spans 11 amino acids.

The gene calls are TRBV7-2 and TRBJ2-2. Germline CDR1 and CDR2: SGHTA and FQGNSA. The CDR3 is 16 amino acids. The CDR3 sequence is CASSLEFARTGGELFF.

This chain's CDR3 is CSAITLAGELNIQYF. The V and J genes are TRBV20-1 and TRBJ2-4; TCRdb outputs TRBD2, but without DNA this stays unchecked. Germline V gene lookup returns CDR1 DFQATT and CDR2 SNEGSKA (reference sequence). CDR3 length equals 15 residues.

This rearrangement joins TRBV20-1 to TRBJ2-7; TCRdb picks TRBD1, but there is no DNA to check that call. Germline V CDR1 and CDR2: DFQATT, SNEGSKA (reference sequence). The CDR3 has 16 amino acids. The CDR3 reads CSARDPGTGIHYEQYF.

The V gene is TRBV27, the J gene TRBJ1-6; the D call from TCRdb, TRBD1, cannot be confirmed without DNA. Per germline, CDR1 MNHEY and CDR2 SMNVEV (reference sequence). The CDR3 is made up of 16 amino acids. The chain's CDR3 is CASSFQGSGGGWALHF.

The chain joins TRBV20-1 to TRBJ2-5; the D call of TRBD1 rests on TCRdb alone, since no DNA is present to check it. Germline V lookup: CDR1 DFQATT, CDR2 SNEGSKA (reference sequence). The CDR3 contains 15 residues. The CDR3 loop reads CSASAGGALQETQYF.

The chain couples TRBV12-5 to TRBJ1-1; there is no DNA to check the TCRdb D call of TRBD1. Looked up from germline, CDR1 is LGHNT and CDR2 is FRNRAP. This CDR3 comprises 15 residues. The CDR3 loop is CASGLVLQGATEAFF.

The gene calls are TRBV7-7 and TRBJ2-5; as DNA is missing, the TRBD1 call by TCRdb cannot be tested. This CDR3 region has 15 residues. In germline, CDR1 is SSHAT, CDR2 FNYEAQ (reference sequence). The CDR3 is CASSLAPGSQETQYF.